One sample yielded the 15 T cell receptor beta chains listed below, sequenced in a study of metastatic and nonmetastatic thyroid tumors (TCRdb year 2020). Libraries came from PCR. The data were produced on an Illumina HiSeq 4000. The public reads were reprocessed in TCRdb via fastp at Q25 and MiXCR, keeping in-frame beta chains. The sample table records over 15,000 clones; approximately 24% of these occur just once. Of the sample, more than 10% falls within the top ten clones. No patient had received any treatment before thyroid surgery. Sequencing input: tumor tissue. Receptors originate from a male donor with papillary thyroid cancer or a benign thyroid nodule (not recorded which). Some clones in this sample may be carry-over from other donors' samples.

This clone has ten or more counts. The chain combines TRBV7-9 with TRBJ2-5, with TRBD1 matching 8 bases. This CDR3 is 15 amino acids long. Germline V CDR1 and CDR2: SEHNR, FQNEAQ (reference sequence). J lost 5 bases, V lost 5 bases, and 10 bases had no gene match. CDR3 DNA sequence: TGTGCCAGCAGCGTAAACAGGGGGTCGAGGGAGACCCAGTACTTC. Protein: CASSVNRGSRETQYF.

The chain combines TRBV6-1 with TRBJ1-2, with TRBD1 as a possible D gene (6 bases). Trimming cost V 7 bases and J 7 bases, with 19 bases left between them. The CDR3 extends over 14 amino acids. Looked up from germline, CDR1 is MNHNS and CDR2 is SASEGT. CDR3: CASKKGGGVVGYTF. DNA of the CDR3: TGTGCCAGCAAAAAGGGGGGAGGGGTTGTTGGCTACACCTTC.

The chain has TRBV28 and TRBJ1-1; 8 bases match TRBD1. V lost 6 bases, J lost 0 bases, and 3 bases stayed unmatched. CDR1 and CDR2 from the germline V gene are MDHEN and SYDVKM. This CDR3 region has 14 residues. CDR3 loop: CASRRTGLNTEAFF. The CDR3 DNA sequence: TGTGCCAGCAGGAGGACAGGGCTGAACACTGAAGCTTTCTTT.

V usage is TRBV10-3 and J usage is TRBJ2-7, with TRBD2 matching 7 bases. The junction had 4 bases not matched to a gene; V was cut back by 8 bases and J by 0 bases. CDR1 and CDR2 (germline): ENHRY, SYGVKD. The CDR3 spans 13 residues. The CDR3 region has the DNA TGTGCCATCGGGCTAGCGGTCTCCTACGAGCAGTACTTC. Translating gives CAIGLAVSYEQYF.

By sample fraction, this clone is medium-sized. This chain links TRBV10-3 with TRBJ1-2; no definite D call. Germline assignment: CDR1 ENHRY and CDR2 SYGVKD. The CDR3 totals 13 residues. Between the trimmed V and J ends, which lost 1 base and 4 bases, there was a span of 7 bases. Here the CDR3 DNA reads TGTGCCATCAGTGAGTACGTTCTCTATGGCTACACCTTC. It codes for CAISEYVLYGYTF.

This clone came up many times. This sequence joins TRBV19 and TRBJ2-7; 7 bases map to TRBD2. The CDR3 sequence is 15 residues long. The germline CDR1 and CDR2 sequences are LNHDA and SQIVND (reference sequence). J gave up 4 bases and V 6 bases, and 12 bases lay outside the gene matches. CDR3 DNA sequence: TGTGCCAGTAGCCTTGAGGGCCTAGCGGTGTACGAGCAGTACTTC. Its protein is CASSLEGLAVYEQYF.

The J gene is TRBJ1-2, the V gene TRBV20-1; no firm D call. With 1 base removed from V and 5 bases from J, the gap between germline ends came to 8 bases. This CDR3 has 12 amino acids. Germline values: CDR1 DFQATT, CDR2 SNEGSKA (reference sequence). CDR3 region: CSARVTVYGYTF. DNA of the CDR3: TGCAGTGCTAGAGTAACAGTATATGGCTACACCTTC.

The V gene is TRBV3-1, the J gene TRBJ1-4, with 7 nucleotides matching TRBD1. Germline CDR1 LGHDT, CDR2 YNNKEL (reference sequence). V shed 2 bases and J 8 bases; nucleotides not matched to a gene: 8. The CDR3 runs 15 residues. The CDR3 protein is CASSQRTGGWEKLFF. CDR3 DNA sequence: TGTGCCAGCAGCCAAAGGACAGGAGGATGGGAAAAACTGTTTTTT.

A few counts support this clone. Germline is not matched at one junction end, which may reflect a read error. The chain employs TRBV7-8 and TRBJ2-7, with D perhaps TRBD1 or TRBD2 (5 bases each). Germline-derived CDR1 and CDR2 are SGHVS and FQNEAQ. CDR3 length: 11 amino acids. Here the CDR3 DNA reads TGTGCCATCAGCTACGTGGGGGATCAGTACTTC. This encodes CAISYVGDQYF.

This clone has just one count. The chain recombines TRBV20-1 with TRBJ2-7; 7 bases are a match to TRBD1. This CDR3 has 15 amino acids. Trimming at V came to 0 bases and at J to 0 bases, leaving 5 bases not matched to a gene. CDR1 and CDR2 (germline): DFQATT, SNEGSKA (reference sequence). The CDR3 bases are TGCAGTGCTAGAGATAGGGACAGACTCTCCTACGAGCAGTACTTC. It is translated as CSARDRDRLSYEQYF.

Note on this clone: The junction departs from the called germline gene at one end, perhaps through a read error. CDR3 residues: CASSFGMDPETQYF. CDR3 bases: TGTGCCAGTAGTTTCGGGATGGACCCAGAGACCCAGTACTTC. The J gene is TRBJ2-5, the V gene TRBV6-2 or TRBV6-3; D is possibly TRBD2 (5 bases). Germline loops: CDR1 MNHEY, CDR2 SVGEGT. The CDR3 loop spans 14 amino acids.

For this clone: A junction end diverges from the germline sequence, so it may reflect a read error. The chain carries TRBV6-5 and TRBJ1-2; D may be TRBD1 (5 bases). In germline, CDR1 is MNHEY, CDR2 SVGAGI. This CDR3 contains 12 residues. The CDR3: CASIYRRGGYTF. DNA of the CDR3: TGTGCCAGCATTTACAGGCGTGGGGGTTACACCTTC.

By its share, this clone is medium-sized. The chain carries TRBV27 and TRBJ1-2; TRBD1 might be the D (6 bases). Trimming removed 5 bases from V and 8 bases from J, with 15 bases in between. CDR1 is MNHEY, CDR2 SMNVEV, per germline (reference sequence). The CDR3 totals 13 residues. Written as DNA, the CDR3 is TGTGCCAGCAGTCCGCCAGGGGCGCGAGGCTACACCTTC. Protein sequence: CASSPPGARGYTF.

This clone showed up many times. This chain uses TRBV20-1 with TRBJ2-3; 8 bases match TRBD2. The CDR3 spans 15 residues. The germline V gene has CDR1 DFQATT and CDR2 SNEGSKA (reference sequence). V shed 6 bases and J 2 bases; nucleotides not matched to a gene: 10. DNA of the CDR3: TGCAGTGCCCTCGTTGGCGGGAGGTTCACAGATACGCAGTATTTT. Translated, it gives CSALVGGRFTDTQYF.

A few counts support this clone. The J gene is TRBJ2-7, the V gene TRBV6-2 or TRBV6-3; 10 positions agree with TRBD2. The CDR3 loop spans 15 amino acids. CDR1 and CDR2 from the germline V gene are MNHEY and SVGEGT. J gave up 0 bases and V 6 bases, and 5 bases lay outside the gene matches. The CDR3 loop is CASRLLAGPSYEQYF. The CDR3 coding sequence is TGTGCCAGCAGGTTACTAGCGGGACCCTCCTACGAGCAGTACTTC.